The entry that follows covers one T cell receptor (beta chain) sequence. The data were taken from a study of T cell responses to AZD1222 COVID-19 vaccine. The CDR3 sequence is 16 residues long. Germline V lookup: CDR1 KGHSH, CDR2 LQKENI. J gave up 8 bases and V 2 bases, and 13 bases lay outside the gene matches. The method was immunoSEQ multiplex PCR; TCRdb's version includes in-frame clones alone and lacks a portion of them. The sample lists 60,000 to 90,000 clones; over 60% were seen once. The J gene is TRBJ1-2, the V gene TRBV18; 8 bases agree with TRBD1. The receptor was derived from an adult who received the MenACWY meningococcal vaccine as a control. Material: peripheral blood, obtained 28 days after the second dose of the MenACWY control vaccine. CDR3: CASSPSGQAPSRGYTF. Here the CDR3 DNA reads TGTGCCAGCTCACCATCGGGACAGGCCCCATCTCGGGGCTACACCTTC.